This T cell receptor beta chain stems from a study of blood T cells in healthy people across ages. This clonotype was recorded a few times. Sample-barcoded 5' priming and a J-beta primer mix drove a second PCR of 7 to 11 cycles. One entry per CDR3 protein results from TCRdb running MiXCR on the 5' RACE reads. The sample records 600,000 or so distinct CDR3 sequences, under 25% being singletons. The CDR3 consists of 14 residues. Sequencing input: blood. The chain recombines TRBV12-3 or TRBV12-4 with TRBJ2-5, with TRBD2 identical over 8 bases. The DNA end is a closer match to TRBJ2-1, so the J assignment may be wrong. The TCR was taken from a man aged 70 or older in good health. The CDR3, as DNA: TGTGCCAGCAGCTCGGGACTAGATATCGGTGAGCAGTTCTTC. Protein sequence: CASSSGLDIGEQFF.